This T cell receptor beta chain was documented in a study of T cell responses to AZD1222 COVID-19 vaccine. Study conclusions and caveats: The study identified only a handful of AZD1222 recipients as seropositive at baseline. The study reported that nearly half of spike-specific TCRs target unmutated variant regions. CD4 TCRs associated with vaccination spanned spike, dominating at 160-218 and 743-854. Without day 14 samples, only post-peak T cell repertoires were studied.

Germline CDR1 MGHDK, CDR2 SYGVNS. The CDR3 runs 12 residues. Trimming shortened V by 6 bases and J by 6 bases, and 8 bases separated the two germline ends. To note about this clone: Its antigen is still unknown.

The repertoire was sequenced with immunoSEQ multiplex PCR; TCRdb's copy has only in-frame clones and lacks some. The sample has about 120,000 clones, 93% seen once. The source is an adult who received the AZD1222 COVID-19 vaccine. The V call is TRBV25-1, the J call TRBJ2-2; a possible D gene is TRBD1 (7 bases). This specimen consisted of peripheral blood, obtained 28 days after the second AZD1222 dose. CDR3 bases: TGTGCCAGCAGCAGGGGGGCCGGGGAGCTGTTTTTT. Translation gives CASSRGAGELFF.